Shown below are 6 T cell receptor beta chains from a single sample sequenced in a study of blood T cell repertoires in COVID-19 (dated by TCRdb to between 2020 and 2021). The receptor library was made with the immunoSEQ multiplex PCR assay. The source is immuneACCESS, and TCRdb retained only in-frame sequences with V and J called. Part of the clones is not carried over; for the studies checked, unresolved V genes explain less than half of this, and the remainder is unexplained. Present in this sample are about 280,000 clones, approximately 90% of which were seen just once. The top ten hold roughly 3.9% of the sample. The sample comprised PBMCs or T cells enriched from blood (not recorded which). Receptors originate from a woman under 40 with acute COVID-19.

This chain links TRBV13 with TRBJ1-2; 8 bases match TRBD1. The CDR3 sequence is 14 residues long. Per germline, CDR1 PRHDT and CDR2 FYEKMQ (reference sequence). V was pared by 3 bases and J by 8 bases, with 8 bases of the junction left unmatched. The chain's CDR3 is CASSFGTGPQGYTF. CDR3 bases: TGTGCCAGCAGCTTCGGGACAGGACCACAGGGCTACACCTTC. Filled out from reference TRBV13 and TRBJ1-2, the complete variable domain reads AAGVIQSPRHLIKEKRETATLKCYPIPRHDTVYWYQQGPGQDPQFLISFYEKMQSDKGSIPDRFSAQQFSDYHSELNMSSLELGDSALYFCASSFGTGPQGYTFGSGTRLTVV.

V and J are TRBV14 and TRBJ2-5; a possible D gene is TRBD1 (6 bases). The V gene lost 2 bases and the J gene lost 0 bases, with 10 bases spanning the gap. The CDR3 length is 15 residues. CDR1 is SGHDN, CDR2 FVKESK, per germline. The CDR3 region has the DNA TGTGCCAGCAGCCAATTGGGACATAACCAAGAGACCCAGTACTTC. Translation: CASSQLGHNQETQYF.

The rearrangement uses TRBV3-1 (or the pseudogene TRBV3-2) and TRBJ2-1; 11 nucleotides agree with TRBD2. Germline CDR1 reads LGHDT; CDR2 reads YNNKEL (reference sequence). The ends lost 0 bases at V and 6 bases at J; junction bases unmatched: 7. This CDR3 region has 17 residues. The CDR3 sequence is CASSQESSGRSGNEQFF. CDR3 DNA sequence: TGTGCCAGCAGCCAAGAATCTAGCGGGAGGTCAGGCAATGAGCAGTTCTTC.

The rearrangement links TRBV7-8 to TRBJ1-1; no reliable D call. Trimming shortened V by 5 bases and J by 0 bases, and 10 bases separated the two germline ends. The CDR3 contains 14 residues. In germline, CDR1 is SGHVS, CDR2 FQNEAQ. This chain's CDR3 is CASSARVLNTEAFF. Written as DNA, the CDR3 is TGTGCCAGCAGCGCCCGGGTCTTGAACACTGAAGCTTTCTTT.

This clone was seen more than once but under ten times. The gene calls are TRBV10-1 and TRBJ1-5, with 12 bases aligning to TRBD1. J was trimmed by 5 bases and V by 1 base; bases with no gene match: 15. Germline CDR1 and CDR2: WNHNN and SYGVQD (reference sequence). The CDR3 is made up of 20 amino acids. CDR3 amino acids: CASSELSGQGASTAHQPQHF. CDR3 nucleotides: TGCGCCAGCAGTGAGTTGTCGGGACAGGGGGCTTCCACGGCTCATCAGCCCCAGCATTTT.

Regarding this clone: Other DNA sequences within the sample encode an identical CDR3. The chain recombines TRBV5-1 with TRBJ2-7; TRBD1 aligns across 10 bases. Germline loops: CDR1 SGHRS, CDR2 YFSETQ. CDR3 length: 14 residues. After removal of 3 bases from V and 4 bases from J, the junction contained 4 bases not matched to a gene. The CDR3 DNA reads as TGCGCCAGCAGCTCCGGGACAGGGGCTTACGAGCAGTACTTC. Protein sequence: CASSSGTGAYEQYF.